The rows below give T cell receptor beta chains drawn from one sample of a study of T cells in Graves' hyperthyroidism and ophthalmopathy. One entry per CDR3 protein results from TCRdb running MiXCR on the multiplex PCR reads. The sample carries some 740,000 distinct CDR3 sequences, 14% recorded once. Sequenced sample: blood. These TCRs come from a woman aged 18-29 years with Graves' hyperthyroidism. The CDR3 runs from the conserved cysteine through the conserved F or W. D genes are given only for firm matches. A row's size may be missing; if present it is once, few, many or a size class.

size: few; length: 13; V: TRBV4-3; D: -; J: TRBJ2-1; DNA: TGCGCCAGCAGCCAAAAGGGAGACAATGAGCAGTTCTTC; CDR3: CASSQKGDNEQFF
size: many; length: 13; V: TRBV18; D: -; J: TRBJ1-1; DNA: TGTGCCAGCTCCAATACGGCCAGGGACAATGCTTTCTTT; CDR3: CASSNTARDNAFF
size: -; length: 14; V: TRBV19; D: -; J: TRBJ2-5; DNA: TGTGCCAGTAGATCTAGCGACTACCAAGAGACCCAGTACTTC; CDR3: CASRSSDYQETQYF
size: many; length: 15; V: TRBV12-3/TRBV12-4; D: TRBD2; J: TRBJ2-7; DNA: TGTGCCAGCAGTTTGGGACTAGCGGCCCACTACGAGCAGTACTTC; CDR3: CASSLGLAAHYEQYF
size: many; length: 12; V: TRBV2; D: -; J: TRBJ2-3; DNA: TGTGCCAGCAGTTTACAGGGAGGAGGGCAGTATTTT; CDR3: CASSLQGGGQYF
size: many; length: 16; V: TRBV29-1; D: TRBD2; J: TRBJ2-5; DNA: TGCAGCGTTGCCGGGACTAGCGGGTCCGGCGGGGAGACCCAGTACTTC; CDR3: CSVAGTSGSGGETQYF
size: many; length: 15; V: TRBV7-2; D: TRBD1; J: TRBJ2-3; DNA: TGTGCCAGCAGCTCCGGGACAGGGAGGACAGATACGCAGTATTTT; CDR3: CASSSGTGRTDTQYF
size: few; length: 16; V: TRBV7-9; D: TRBD2; J: TRBJ2-1; DNA: TGTGCCAGCAGACCCCCCGGGGGGGTTTCCTACAATGAGCAGTTCTTC; CDR3: CASRPPGGVSYNEQFF
size: -; length: 14; V: TRBV5-1; D: -; J: TRBJ2-1; DNA: TGCGCCAGCAGCTTGACTCCTGGATACAATGAGCAGTTCTTC; CDR3: CASSLTPGYNEQFF
size: few; length: 13; V: TRBV5-5; D: -; J: TRBJ2-1; DNA: TGTGCCAGCAGCTTTTGGACGAGCAATGAGCAGTTCTTC; CDR3: CASSFWTSNEQFF
size: many; length: 13; V: TRBV5-1; D: -; J: TRBJ2-4; DNA: TGCGCCAGCAGGAGACTCGAGGGGGACATTCAGTACTTC; CDR3: CASRRLEGDIQYF
size: -; length: 15; V: TRBV27; D: -; J: TRBJ1-6; DNA: TGTGCCAGCAGTAACGGACTGAACTATAATTCACCCCTCCACTTT; CDR3: CASSNGLNYNSPLHF
size: few; length: 15; V: TRBV6-1; D: -; J: TRBJ1-5; DNA: TGTGCCAGCAGATTGGACAATTATAGCAATCAGCCCCAGCATTTT; CDR3: CASRLDNYSNQPQHF
size: many; length: 12; V: TRBV18; D: -; J: TRBJ1-1; DNA: TGTGCCAGCTCTAGCGACAGTCCTGAAGCTTTCTTT; CDR3: CASSSDSPEAFF
size: many; length: 13; V: TRBV20-1; D: -; J: TRBJ2-5; DNA: TGCAGTGCAAGACAGTACGTCCAAGAGACCCAGTACTTC; CDR3: CSARQYVQETQYF
size: many; length: 15; V: TRBV20-1; D: TRBD1; J: TRBJ1-6; DNA: TGCAGTGCTAGATCTGGGACAGGCCTTAATTCACCCCTCCACTTT; CDR3: CSARSGTGLNSPLHF
size: many; length: 15; V: TRBV20-1; D: TRBD1; J: TRBJ2-5; DNA: TGCAGTGCTAGAGAGGCGGGACAGGGATCAGAGACCCAGTACTTC; CDR3: CSAREAGQGSETQYF
size: -; length: 13; V: TRBV2; D: TRBD1; J: TRBJ1-1; DNA: TGTGCCAGCACCCCAACAGGGGCCACTGAAGCTTTCTTT; CDR3: CASTPTGATEAFF
size: -; length: 14; V: TRBV7-9; D: -; J: TRBJ2-1; DNA: TGTGCCAGCAGCTTAGCCCCGGCCTACAATGAGCAGTTCTTC; CDR3: CASSLAPAYNEQFF
size: many; length: 14; V: TRBV13; D: -; J: TRBJ2-3; DNA: TGTGCCAGCGCCCTAAAGCGGTCCACAGATACGCAGTATTTT; CDR3: CASALKRSTDTQYF
size: -; length: 16; V: TRBV7-8; D: TRBD2; J: TRBJ2-6; DNA: TGTGCCAGCTACCGAACTAGCGGGACTGGGGCCAACGTCCTGACTTTC; CDR3: CASYRTSGTGANVLTF
size: many; length: 14; V: TRBV20-1; D: -; J: TRBJ2-7; DNA: TGCAGTGCTAGGGCACTCGCGCTCGTCCACGAGCAGTACTTC; CDR3: CSARALALVHEQYF
size: many; length: 13; V: TRBV11-2; D: -; J: TRBJ2-1; DNA: TGTGCCAGCAGCCTAACAGCAAACAATGAGCAGTTCTTC; CDR3: CASSLTANNEQFF
size: many; length: 16; V: TRBV12-3/TRBV12-4; D: TRBD2; J: TRBJ2-1; DNA: TGTGCCAGCAGTCGCCTCCTGGCGGGAGGGAACAATGAGCAGTTCTTC; CDR3: CASSRLLAGGNNEQFF
size: -; length: 13; V: TRBV28; D: -; J: TRBJ2-3; DNA: TGTGCCAGCAGTTCCCTTTTCGCAGATACGCAGTATTTT; CDR3: CASSSLFADTQYF
size: many; length: 15; V: TRBV13; D: -; J: TRBJ2-7; DNA: TGTGCCAGCAGCTTAAGACGGTTCCCCTCCTACGAGCAGTACTTC; CDR3: CASSLRRFPSYEQYF
size: -; length: 14; V: TRBV7-2; D: -; J: TRBJ2-7; DNA: TGTGCCAGCAGCTTAGTCGCAGGGGTGGACGAGCAGTACTTC; CDR3: CASSLVAGVDEQYF